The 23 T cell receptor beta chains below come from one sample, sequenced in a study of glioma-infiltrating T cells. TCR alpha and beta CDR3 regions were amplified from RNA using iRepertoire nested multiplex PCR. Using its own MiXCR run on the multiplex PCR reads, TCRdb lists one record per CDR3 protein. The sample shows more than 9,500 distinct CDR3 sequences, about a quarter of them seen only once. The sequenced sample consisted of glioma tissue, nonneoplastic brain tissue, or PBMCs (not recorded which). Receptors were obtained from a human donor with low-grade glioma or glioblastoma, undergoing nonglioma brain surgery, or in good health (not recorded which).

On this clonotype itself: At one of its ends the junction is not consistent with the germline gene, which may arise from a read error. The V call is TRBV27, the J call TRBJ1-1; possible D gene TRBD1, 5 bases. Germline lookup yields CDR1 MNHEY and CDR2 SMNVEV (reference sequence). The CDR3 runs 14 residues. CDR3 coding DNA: TGTGCCAGCAGTTCAAGGGGCCAGAACACTGAAACTTTCTTT. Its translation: CASSSRGQNTETFF.

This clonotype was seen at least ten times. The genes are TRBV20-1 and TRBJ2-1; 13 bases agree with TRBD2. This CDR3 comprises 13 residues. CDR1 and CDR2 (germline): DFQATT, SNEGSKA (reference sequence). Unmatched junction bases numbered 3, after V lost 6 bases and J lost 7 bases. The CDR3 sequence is CSAPGLAGNEQFF. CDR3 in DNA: TGCAGTGCGCCGGGACTAGCGGGAAATGAGCAGTTCTTC.

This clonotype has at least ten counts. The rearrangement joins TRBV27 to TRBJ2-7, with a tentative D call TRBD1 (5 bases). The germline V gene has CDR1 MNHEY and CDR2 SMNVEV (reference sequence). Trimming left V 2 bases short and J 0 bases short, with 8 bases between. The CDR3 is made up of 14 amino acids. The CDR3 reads CASSLQGGSYEQYF. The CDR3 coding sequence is TGTGCCAGCAGTTTACAGGGCGGCTCCTACGAGCAGTACTTC.

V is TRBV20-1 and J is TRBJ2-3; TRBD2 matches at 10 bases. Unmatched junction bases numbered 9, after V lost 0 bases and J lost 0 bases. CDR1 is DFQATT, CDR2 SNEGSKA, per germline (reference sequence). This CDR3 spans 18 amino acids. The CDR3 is CSARDYGLAVGSTDTQYF. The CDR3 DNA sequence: TGCAGTGCTAGAGATTATGGACTAGCGGTCGGAAGCACAGATACGCAGTATTTT.

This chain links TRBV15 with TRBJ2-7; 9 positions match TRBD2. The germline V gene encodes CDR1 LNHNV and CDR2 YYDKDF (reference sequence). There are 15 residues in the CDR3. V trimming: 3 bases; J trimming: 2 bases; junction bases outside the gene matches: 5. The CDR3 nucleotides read TGTGCCACCAGCAGCTTAGCTAGCGGGGCCTACGAGCAGTACTTC. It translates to CATSSLASGAYEQYF.

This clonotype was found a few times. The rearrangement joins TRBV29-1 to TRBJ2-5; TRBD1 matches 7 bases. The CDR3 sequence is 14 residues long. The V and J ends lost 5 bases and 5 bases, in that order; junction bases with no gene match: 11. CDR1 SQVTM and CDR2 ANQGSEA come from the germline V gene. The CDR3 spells CSVIQTGAGETQYF. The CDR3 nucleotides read TGCAGCGTTATACAAACAGGGGCCGGCGAGACCCAGTACTTC. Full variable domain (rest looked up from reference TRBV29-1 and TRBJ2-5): SAVISQKPSRDICQRGTSLTIQCQVDSQVTMMFWYRQQPGQSLTLIATANQGSEATYESGFVIDKFPISRPNLTFSTLTVSNMSPEDSSIYLCSVIQTGAGETQYFGPGTRLLVL.

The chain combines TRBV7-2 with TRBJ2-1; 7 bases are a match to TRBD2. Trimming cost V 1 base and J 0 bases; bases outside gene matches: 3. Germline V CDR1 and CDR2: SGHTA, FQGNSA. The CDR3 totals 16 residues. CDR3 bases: TGTGCCAGCAGCTTAGGGGGGGGACTCTCCTACAATGAGCAGTTCTTC. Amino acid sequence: CASSLGGGLSYNEQFF.

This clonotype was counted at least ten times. The CDR3 bases are TGTGCCAGGCACCAAGAGACCCAGTACTTC. It yields the protein CARHQETQYF. The rearrangement links TRBV25-1 to TRBJ2-5; no reliable D call. The germline CDR1 and CDR2 sequences are MGHDK and SYGVNS. Trimming cost V 9 bases and J 0 bases, with 2 bases left between them. This CDR3 contains 10 residues.

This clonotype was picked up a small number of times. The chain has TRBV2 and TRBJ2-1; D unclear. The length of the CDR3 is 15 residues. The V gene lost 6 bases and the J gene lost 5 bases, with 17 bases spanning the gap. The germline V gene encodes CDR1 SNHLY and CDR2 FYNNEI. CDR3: CASRRSRSGDNEQFF. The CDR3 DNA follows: TGTGCCAGCAGGAGGAGCCGGAGTGGTGACAATGAGCAGTTCTTC.

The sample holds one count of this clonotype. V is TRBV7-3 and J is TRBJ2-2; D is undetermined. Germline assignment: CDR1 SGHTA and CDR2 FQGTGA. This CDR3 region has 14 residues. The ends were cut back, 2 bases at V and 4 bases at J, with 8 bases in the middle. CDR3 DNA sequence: TGTGCCAGCAGCTTACTTCCAGCCACCGGGGAGCTGTTTTTT. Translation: CASSLLPATGELFF.

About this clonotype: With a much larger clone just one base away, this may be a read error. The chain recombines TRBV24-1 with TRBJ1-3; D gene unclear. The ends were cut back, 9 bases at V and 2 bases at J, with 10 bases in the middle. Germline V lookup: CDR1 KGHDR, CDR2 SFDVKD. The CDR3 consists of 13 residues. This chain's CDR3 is CATGVGAGNTIYF. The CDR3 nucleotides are TGTGCCACCGGTGTCGGTGCTGGAAACACCATATATTTT.

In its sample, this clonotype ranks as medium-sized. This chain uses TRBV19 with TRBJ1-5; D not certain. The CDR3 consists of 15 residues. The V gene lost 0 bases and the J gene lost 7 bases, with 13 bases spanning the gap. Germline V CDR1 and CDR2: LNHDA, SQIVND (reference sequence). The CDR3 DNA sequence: TGTGCCAGTAGTATAGATAGGCAGTTTGAGCAGCCCCAGCATTTT. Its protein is CASSIDRQFEQPQHF. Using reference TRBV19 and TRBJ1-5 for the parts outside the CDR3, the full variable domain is DGGITQSPKYLFRKEGQNVTLSCEQNLNHDAMYWYRQDPGQGLRLIYYSQIVNDFQKGDIAEGYSVSREKKESFPLTVTSAQKNPTAFYLCASSIDRQFEQPQHFGDGTRLSIL.

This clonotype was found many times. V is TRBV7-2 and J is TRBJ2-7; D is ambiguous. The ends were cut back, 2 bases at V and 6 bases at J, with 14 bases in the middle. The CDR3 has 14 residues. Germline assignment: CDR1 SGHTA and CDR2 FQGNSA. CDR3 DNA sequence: TGTGCCAGCAGCTTATTACCAGCCCTAGGCGAGCAGTACTTC. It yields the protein CASSLLPALGEQYF.

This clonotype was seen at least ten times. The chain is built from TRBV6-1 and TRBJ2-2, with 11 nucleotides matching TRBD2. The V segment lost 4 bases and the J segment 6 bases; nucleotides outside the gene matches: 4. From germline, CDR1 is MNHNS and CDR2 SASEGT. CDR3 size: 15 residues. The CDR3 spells CASSVSSGRPGELFF. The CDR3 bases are TGTGCCAGCAGTGTGTCTAGCGGGAGGCCCGGGGAGCTGTTTTTT.

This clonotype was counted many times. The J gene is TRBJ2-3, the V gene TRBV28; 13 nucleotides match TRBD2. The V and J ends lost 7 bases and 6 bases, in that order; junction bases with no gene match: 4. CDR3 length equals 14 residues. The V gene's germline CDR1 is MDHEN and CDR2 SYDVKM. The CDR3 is CASMGLAGWDTQYF. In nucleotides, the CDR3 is TGTGCCAGCATGGGACTAGCGGGATGGGATACGCAGTATTTT. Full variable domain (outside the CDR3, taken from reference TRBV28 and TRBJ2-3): DVKVTQSSRYLVKRTGEKVFLECVQDMDHENMFWYRQDPGLGLRLIYFSYDVKMKEKGDIPEGYSVSREKKERFSLILESASTNQTSMYLCASMGLAGWDTQYFGPGTRLTVL.

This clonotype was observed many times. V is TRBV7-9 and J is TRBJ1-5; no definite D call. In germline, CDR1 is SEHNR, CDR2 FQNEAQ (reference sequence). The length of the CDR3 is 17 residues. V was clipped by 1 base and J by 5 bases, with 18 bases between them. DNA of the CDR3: TGTGCCAGCAGCTTAGATTTCTTTGTGGGTGATGATCAGCCCCAGCATTTT. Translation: CASSLDFFVGDDQPQHF.

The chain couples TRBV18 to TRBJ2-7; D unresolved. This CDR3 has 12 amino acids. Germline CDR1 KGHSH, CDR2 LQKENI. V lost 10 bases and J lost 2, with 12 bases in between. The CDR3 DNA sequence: TGTGCCACCACACCGAGGACCTACGAGCAGTACTTC. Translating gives CATTPRTYEQYF. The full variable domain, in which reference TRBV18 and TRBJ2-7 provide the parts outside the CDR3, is NAGVMQNPRHLVRRRGQEARLRCSPMKGHSHVYWYRQLPEEGLKFMVYLQKENIIDESGMPKERFSAEFPKEGPSILRIQQVVRGDSAAYFCATTPRTYEQYFGPGTRLTVT.

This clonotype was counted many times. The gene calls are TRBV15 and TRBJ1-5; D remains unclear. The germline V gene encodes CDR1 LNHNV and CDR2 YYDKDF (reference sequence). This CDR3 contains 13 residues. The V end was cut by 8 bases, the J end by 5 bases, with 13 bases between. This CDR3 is CATWFTYHQPQHF. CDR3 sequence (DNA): TGTGCCACCTGGTTCACTTATCATCAGCCCCAGCATTTT.

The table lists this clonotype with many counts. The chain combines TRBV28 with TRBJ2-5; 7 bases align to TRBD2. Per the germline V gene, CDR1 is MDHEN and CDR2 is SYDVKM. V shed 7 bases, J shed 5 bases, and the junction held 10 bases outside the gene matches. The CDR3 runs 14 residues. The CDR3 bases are TGTGCCAGCACCGGGACTACTTGGGGGGAGACCCAGTACTTC. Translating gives CASTGTTWGETQYF.

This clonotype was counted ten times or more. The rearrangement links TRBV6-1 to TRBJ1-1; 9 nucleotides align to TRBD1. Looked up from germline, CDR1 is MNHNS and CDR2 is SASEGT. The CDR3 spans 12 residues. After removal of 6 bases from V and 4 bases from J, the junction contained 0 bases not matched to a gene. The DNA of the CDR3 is TGTGCCAGCAGGACAGGGGGCACTGAAGCTTTCTTT. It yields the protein CASRTGGTEAFF.

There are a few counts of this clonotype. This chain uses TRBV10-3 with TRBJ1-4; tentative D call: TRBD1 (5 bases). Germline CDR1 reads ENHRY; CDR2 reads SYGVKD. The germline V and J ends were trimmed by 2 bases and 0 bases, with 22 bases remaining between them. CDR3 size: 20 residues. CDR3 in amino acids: CAISEIQALFSDTTNEKLFF. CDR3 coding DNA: TGTGCCATCAGTGAGATCCAGGCCCTTTTTTCGGACACAACTAATGAAAAACTGTTTTTT.

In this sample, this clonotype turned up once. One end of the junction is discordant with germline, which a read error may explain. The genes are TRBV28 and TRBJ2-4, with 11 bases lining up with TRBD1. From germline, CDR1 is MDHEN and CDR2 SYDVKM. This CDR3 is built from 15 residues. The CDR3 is CTSSLTDRGLGTQYF. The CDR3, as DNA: TGTACCAGCAGTTTAACGGACAGGGGGCTAGGGACCCAATACTTC.

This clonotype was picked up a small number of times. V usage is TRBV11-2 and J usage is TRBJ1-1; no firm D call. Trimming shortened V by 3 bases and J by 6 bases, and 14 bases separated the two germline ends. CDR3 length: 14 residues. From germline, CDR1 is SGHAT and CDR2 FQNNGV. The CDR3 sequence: CASSLFVGGAEAFF. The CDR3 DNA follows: TGTGCCAGCAGCTTGTTTGTGGGAGGTGCTGAAGCTTTCTTT.